This T cell receptor (beta chain) was recovered during a study of cytomegalovirus exposure and HLA in healthy donors. Study at large: Earlier, roughly 180 million T cells were analyzed, and some 120 million unique TCR beta sequences were found among them.

The V end was cut by 0 bases, the J end by 0 bases, with 12 bases between. The CDR3 is 16 residues long. In germline, CDR1 is SGHDT, CDR2 YYEEEE. Concerning this clone itself: The antigen is unknown.

Study results and caveats: When a later analysis was performed, an Asian-associated ancestry cluster reportedly had fewer N-insertions than the roughly 670-donor mean.

PCR employed 60 Vbeta and 13 Jbeta primers. Produced via immunoSEQ multiplex PCR; TCRdb's table is partial and in-frame only. The sample includes around 180,000 clones, approximately 81% of them seen just once. This clonotype was obtained from a woman younger than 35 in good health and CMV-seropositive. This chain connects TRBV5-6 to TRBJ1-1, with D perhaps matching TRBD1 (6 bases). Source material: PBMCs. The CDR3 here is CASSLAWDTLNTEAFF. Here the CDR3 DNA reads TGTGCCAGCAGCTTGGCATGGGACACCTTGAACACTGAAGCTTTCTTT.